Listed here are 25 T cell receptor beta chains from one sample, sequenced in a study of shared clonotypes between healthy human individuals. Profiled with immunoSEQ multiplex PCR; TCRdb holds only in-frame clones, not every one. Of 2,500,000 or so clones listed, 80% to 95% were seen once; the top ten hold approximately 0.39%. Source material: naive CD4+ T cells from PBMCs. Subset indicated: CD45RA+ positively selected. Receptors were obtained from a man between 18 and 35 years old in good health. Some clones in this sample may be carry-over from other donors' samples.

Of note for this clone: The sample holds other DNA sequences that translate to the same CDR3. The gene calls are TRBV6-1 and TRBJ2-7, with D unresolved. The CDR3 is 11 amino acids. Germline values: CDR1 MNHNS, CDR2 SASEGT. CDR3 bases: TGTGCTTCTTCCTCACCCTACGAGCAGTACTTC. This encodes CASSSPYEQYF.

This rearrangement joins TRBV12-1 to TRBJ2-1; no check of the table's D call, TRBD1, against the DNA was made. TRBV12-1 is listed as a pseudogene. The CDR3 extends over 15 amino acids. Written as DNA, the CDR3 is TGTGCCAGCAGCACCCGGGACAGGTCGGACAATGAGCAGTTCTTC. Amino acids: CASSTRDRSDNEQFF.

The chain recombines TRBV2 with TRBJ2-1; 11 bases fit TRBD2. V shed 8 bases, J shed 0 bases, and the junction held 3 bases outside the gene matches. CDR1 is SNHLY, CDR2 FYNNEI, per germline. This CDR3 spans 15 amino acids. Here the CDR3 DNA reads TGTGCCAGCGACACTAGCGGGAGCTCCTACAATGAGCAGTTCTTC. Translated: CASDTSGSSYNEQFF.

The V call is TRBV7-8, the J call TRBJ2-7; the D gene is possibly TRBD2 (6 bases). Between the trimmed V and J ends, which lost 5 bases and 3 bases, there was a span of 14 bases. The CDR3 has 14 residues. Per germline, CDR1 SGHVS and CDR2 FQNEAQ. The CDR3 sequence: CASSVRRDSYEQYF. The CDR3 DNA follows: TGTGCCAGCAGCGTGAGGAGGGATAGCTACGAGCAGTACTTC. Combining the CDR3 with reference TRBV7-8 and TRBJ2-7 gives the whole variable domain GAGVSQSPRYKVAKRGQDVALRCDPISGHVSLFWYQQALGQGPEFLTYFQNEAQLDKSGLPSDRFFAERPEGSVSTLKIQRTQQEDSAVYLCASSVRRDSYEQYFGPGTRLTVT.

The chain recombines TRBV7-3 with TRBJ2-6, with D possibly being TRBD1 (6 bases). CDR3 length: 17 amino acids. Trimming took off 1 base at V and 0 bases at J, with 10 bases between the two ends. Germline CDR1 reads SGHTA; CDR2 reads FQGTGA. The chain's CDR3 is CASSLSPRGSGANVLTF. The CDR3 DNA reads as TGTGCCAGCAGCTTAAGCCCCAGGGGCTCTGGGGCCAACGTCCTGACTTTC.

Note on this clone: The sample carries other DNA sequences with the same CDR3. The CDR3 here is CASSLEGGGEKLFF. The DNA for the CDR3 is TGCGCCAGCAGCTTGGAAGGGGGAGGGGAAAAACTGTTTTTT. The V and J genes are TRBV5-1 and TRBJ1-4; perhaps TRBD1 as D (6 bases). The CDR3 has 14 amino acids. V was clipped by 0 bases and J by 8 bases, with 11 bases between them. Germline CDR1 and CDR2: SGHRS and YFSETQ.

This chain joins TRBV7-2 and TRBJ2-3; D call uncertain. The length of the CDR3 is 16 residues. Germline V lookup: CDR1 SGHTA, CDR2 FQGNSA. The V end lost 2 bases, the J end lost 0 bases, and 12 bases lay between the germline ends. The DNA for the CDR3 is TGTGCCAGCAGCTTAATTTTTTGGCAAAGCACAGATACGCAGTATTTT. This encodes CASSLIFWQSTDTQYF.

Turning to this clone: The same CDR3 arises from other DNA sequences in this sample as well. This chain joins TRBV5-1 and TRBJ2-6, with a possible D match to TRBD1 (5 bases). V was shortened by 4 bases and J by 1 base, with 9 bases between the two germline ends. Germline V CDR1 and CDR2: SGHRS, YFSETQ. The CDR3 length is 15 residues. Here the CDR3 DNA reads TGCGCCAGCAGCCCGCAGGGTTCTGGGGCCAACGTCCTGACTTTC. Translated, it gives CASSPQGSGANVLTF.

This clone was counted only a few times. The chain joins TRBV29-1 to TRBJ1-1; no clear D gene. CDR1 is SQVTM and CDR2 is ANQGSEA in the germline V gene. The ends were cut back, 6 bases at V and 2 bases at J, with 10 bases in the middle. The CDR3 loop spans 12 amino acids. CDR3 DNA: TGCAGCGTGGCAATCGTTAACACTGAAGCTTTCTTT. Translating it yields CSVAIVNTEAFF.

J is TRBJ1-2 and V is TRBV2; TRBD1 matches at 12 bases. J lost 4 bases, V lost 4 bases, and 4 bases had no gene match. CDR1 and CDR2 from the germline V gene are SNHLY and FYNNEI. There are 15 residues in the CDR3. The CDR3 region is CASSVGTGGGYGYTF. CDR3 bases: TGTGCCAGCAGTGTGGGGACAGGGGGCGGCTATGGCTACACCTTC.

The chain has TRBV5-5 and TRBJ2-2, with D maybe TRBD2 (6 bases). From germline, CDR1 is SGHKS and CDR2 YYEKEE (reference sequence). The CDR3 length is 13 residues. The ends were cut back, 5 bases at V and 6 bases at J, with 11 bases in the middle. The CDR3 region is CASRPGEAGELFF. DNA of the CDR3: TGTGCCAGCAGACCCGGGGAGGCCGGGGAGCTGTTTTTT.

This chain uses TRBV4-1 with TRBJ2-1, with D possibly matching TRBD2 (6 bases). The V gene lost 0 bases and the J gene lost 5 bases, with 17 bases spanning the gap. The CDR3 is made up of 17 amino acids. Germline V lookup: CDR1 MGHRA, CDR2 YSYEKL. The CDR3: CASSQDRGTLLNNEQFF. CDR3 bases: TGCGCCAGCAGCCAAGACCGGGGGACCCTCCTAAACAATGAGCAGTTCTTC.

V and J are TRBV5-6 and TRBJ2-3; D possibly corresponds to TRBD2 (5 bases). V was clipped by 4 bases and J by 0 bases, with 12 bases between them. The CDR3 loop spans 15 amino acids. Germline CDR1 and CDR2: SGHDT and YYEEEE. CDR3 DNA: TGTGCCAGCAGCCCCACTAGTTTTAGCACAGATACGCAGTATTTT. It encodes CASSPTSFSTDTQYF.

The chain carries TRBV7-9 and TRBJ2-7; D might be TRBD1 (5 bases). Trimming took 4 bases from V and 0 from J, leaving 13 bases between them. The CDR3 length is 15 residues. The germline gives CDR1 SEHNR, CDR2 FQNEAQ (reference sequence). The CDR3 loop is CASSSLTGYSYEQYF. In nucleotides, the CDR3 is TGTGCCAGCAGCTCGCTAACAGGATACTCCTACGAGCAGTACTTC.

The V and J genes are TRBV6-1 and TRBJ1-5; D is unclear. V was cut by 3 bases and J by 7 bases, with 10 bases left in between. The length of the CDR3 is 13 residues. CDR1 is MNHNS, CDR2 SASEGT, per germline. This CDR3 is CASSDGSIQPQHF. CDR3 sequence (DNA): TGTGCCAGCAGTGATGGATCGATACAGCCCCAGCATTTT.

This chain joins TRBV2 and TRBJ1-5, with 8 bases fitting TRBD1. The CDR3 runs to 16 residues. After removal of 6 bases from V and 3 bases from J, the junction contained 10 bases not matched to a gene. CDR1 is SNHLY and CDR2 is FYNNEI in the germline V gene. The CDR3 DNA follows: TGTGCCAGCAGCCAACGGACAGGGTCCTTCAATCAGCCCCAGCATTTT. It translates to CASSQRTGSFNQPQHF.

In nucleotides, the CDR3 is TGTGCCAGCAGTCCCGCCAGGGGGCTTTCTGGCTACACCTTC. Amino acids: CASSPARGLSGYTF. This chain connects TRBV2 to TRBJ1-2; 8 bases line up with TRBD1. V was clipped by 5 bases and J by 7 bases; unmatched bases: 9. CDR3 length: 14 amino acids. Germline values: CDR1 SNHLY, CDR2 FYNNEI.

DNA of the CDR3: TGTGCCAGCAGTGGGGCGCAGGGTAGCAATCAGCCCCAGCATTTT. Its translation: CASSGAQGSNQPQHF. The rearrangement uses TRBV2 and TRBJ1-5, with D perhaps matching TRBD1 (5 bases). CDR1 and CDR2 (germline): SNHLY, FYNNEI. V was clipped by 4 bases and J by 0 bases, with 10 bases between them. CDR3 size: 15 residues.

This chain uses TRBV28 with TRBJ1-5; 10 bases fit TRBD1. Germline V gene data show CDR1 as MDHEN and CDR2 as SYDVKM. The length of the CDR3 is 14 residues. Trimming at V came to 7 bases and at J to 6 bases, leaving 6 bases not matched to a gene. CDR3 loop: CASTRQGAGQPQHF. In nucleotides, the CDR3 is TGTGCCAGCACTAGACAGGGGGCGGGTCAGCCCCAGCATTTT.

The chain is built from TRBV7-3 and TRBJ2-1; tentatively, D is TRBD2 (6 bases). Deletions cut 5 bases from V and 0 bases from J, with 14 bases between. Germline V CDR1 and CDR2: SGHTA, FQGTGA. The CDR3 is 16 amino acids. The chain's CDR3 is CASSTEGVYSYNEQFF. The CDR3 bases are TGTGCCAGCAGCACGGAGGGAGTTTACTCCTACAATGAGCAGTTCTTC.

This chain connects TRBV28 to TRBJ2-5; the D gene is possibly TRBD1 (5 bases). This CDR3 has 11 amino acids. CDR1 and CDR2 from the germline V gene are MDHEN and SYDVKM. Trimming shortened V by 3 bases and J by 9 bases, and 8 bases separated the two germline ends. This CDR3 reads CASSFLGAQYF. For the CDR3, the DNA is TGTGCCAGCAGTTTCCTAGGGGCCCAGTACTTC.

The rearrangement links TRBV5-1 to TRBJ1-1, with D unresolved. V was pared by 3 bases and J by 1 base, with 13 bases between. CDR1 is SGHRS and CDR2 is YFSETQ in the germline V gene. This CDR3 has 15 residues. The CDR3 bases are TGCGCCAGCAGCTCCGAGGGAGGACCGAACACTGAAGCTTTCTTT. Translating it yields CASSSEGGPNTEAFF.

The CDR3 nucleotides read TGTGCCAGCAGTTACAGCCCGGGGGCTCCATTAGGCTACACCTTC. Translation gives CASSYSPGAPLGYTF. The chain uses TRBV6-6 and TRBJ1-2, with D tentatively TRBD1 (6 bases). The V end was cut by 2 bases, the J end by 8 bases, with 18 bases between. CDR1 and CDR2 (germline): MNHNY, SVGAGI (reference sequence). The length of the CDR3 is 15 residues.

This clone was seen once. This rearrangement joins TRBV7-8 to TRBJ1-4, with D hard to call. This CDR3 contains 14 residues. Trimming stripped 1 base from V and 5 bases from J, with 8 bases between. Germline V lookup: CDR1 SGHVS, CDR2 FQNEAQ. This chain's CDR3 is CASSLGTENEKLFF. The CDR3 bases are TGTGCCAGCAGCTTAGGGACTGAGAATGAAAAACTGTTTTTT.

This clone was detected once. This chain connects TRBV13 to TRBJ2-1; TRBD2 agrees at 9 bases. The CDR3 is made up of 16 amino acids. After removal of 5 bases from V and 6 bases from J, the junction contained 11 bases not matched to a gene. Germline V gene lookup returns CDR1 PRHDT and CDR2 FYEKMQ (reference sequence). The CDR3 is CASSRIAGETPNEQFF. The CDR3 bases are TGTGCCAGCAGCCGTATAGCGGGAGAGACTCCCAATGAGCAGTTCTTC.